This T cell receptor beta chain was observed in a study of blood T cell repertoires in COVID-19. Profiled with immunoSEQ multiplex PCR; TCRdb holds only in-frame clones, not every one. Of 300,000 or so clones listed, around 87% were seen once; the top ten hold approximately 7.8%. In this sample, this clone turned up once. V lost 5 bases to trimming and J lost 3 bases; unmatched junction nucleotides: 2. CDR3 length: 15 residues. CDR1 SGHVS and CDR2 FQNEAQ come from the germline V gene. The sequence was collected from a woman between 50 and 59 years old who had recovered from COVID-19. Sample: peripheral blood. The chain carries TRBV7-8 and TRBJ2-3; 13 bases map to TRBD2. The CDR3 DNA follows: TGTGCCAGCAGCGGGGGACTAGCGGGAACAGATACGCAGTATTTT. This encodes CASSGGLAGTDTQYF.